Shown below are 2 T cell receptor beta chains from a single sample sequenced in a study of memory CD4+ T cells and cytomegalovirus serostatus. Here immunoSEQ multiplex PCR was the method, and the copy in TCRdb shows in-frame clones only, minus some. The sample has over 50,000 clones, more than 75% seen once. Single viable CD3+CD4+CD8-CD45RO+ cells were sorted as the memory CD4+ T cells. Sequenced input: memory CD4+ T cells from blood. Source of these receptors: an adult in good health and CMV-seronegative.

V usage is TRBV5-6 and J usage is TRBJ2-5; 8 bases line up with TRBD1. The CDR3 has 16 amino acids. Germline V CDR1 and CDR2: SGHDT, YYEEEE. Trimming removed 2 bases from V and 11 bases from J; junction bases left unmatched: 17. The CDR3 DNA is TGTGCCAGCAGCTTTTATAGTGGAGGGACAGGCTATGAGCAGTACTTC. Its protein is CASSFYSGGTGYEQYF.

CDR3 residues: CASSQGTGSSTDTQYF. The CDR3, as DNA: TGTGCCAGCAGCCAAGGGACAGGTTCTAGCACAGATACGCAGTATTTT. The gene calls are TRBV14 and TRBJ2-3, with 7 bases identical to TRBD1. V lost 1 base to trimming and J lost 0 bases; unmatched junction nucleotides: 4. The CDR3 is 16 amino acids. Germline assignment: CDR1 SGHDN and CDR2 FVKESK. Full variable domain (outside the CDR3, taken from reference TRBV14 and TRBJ2-3): EAGVTQFPSHSVIEKGQTVTLRCDPISGHDNLYWYRRVMGKEIKFLLHFVKESKQDESGMPNNRFLAERTGGTYSTLKVQPAELEDSGVYFCASSQGTGSSTDTQYFGPGTRLTVL.